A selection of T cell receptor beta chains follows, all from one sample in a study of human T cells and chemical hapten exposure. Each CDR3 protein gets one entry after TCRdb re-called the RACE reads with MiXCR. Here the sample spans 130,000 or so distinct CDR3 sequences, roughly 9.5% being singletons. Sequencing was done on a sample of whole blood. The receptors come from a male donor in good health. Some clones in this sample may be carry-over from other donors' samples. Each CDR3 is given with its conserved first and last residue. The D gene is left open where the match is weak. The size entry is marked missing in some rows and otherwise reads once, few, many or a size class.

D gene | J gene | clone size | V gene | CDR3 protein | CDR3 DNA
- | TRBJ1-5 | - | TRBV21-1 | CASSAPRWWPAPQHF | TGTGCCAGCTCCGCCCCCCGGTGGTGGCCAGCGCCCCAGCATTTT
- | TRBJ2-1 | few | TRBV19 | CASSNMPGSYNEQFF | TGTGCCAGTAGCAACATGCCAGGCTCCTACAATGAGCAGTTCTTC
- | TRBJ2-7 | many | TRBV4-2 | CASSQERGGEQYF | TGTGCCAGCAGCCAAGAAAGAGGTGGCGAGCAGTACTTC
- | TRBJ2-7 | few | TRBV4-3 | CASSQDSSWRYEQYF | TGCGCCAGCAGCCAAGACAGCAGCTGGAGATACGAGCAGTACTTC
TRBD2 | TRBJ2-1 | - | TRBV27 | CASSLSGTPSYNEQFF | TGTGCCAGCAGTTTGAGCGGGACCCCCTCCTACAATGAGCAGTTCTTC
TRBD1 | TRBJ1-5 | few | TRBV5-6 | CASSLQGDQNQPQHF | TGTGCCAGCAGCTTGCAGGGGGACCAAAATCAGCCCCAGCATTTT
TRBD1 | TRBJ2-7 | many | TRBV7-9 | CASSLGQGPPDEQYF | TGTGCCAGCAGCTTAGGACAGGGGCCCCCGGACGAGCAGTACTTC
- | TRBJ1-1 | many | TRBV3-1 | CASSQRHRVNTEAFF | TGTGCCAGCAGCCAACGTCACAGGGTGAACACTGAAGCTTTCTTT
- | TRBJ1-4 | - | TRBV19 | CASSILGLEEKLFF | TGTGCCAGTAGTATCCTGGGGCTAGAAGAAAAACTGTTTTTT
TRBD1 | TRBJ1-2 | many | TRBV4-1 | CASSLDRGQNYGYTF | TGCGCCAGCAGCCTTGACAGGGGCCAAAACTATGGCTACACCTTC
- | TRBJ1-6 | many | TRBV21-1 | CASSKPSTVYNSPLHF | TGTGCCAGCAGCAAACCAAGCACAGTCTATAATTCACCCCTCCACTTT
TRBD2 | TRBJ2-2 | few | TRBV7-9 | CASSYWTSLNTGELFF | TGTGCCAGCAGTTATTGGACTAGCCTGAACACCGGGGAGCTGTTTTTT
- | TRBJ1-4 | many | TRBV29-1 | CSVVVYEKLFF | TGCAGCGTTGTAGTGTATGAAAAACTGTTTTTT
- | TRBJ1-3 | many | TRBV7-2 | CASSLTANSGNTIYF | TGTGCCAGCAGCTTAACGGCGAACTCTGGAAACACCATATATTTT
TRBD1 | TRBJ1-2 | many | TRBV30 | CATRDRGPLLYGYTF | TGTGCGACCCGGGACAGGGGACCCCTCCTATATGGCTACACCTTC
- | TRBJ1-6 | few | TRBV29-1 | CSGQVGNSPLHF | TGCAGCGGGCAGGTCGGCAATTCACCCCTCCACTTT
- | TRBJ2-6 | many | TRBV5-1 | CASFGTPSGANVLTF | TGCGCCAGCTTCGGGACCCCGTCTGGGGCCAACGTCCTGACTTTC
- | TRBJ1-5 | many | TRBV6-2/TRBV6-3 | CASSYPRDSNQPQHF | TGTGCCAGCAGTTACCCCCGGGATAGCAATCAGCCCCAGCATTTT
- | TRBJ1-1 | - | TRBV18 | CASSPVRDGRNTEAFF | TGTGCCAGCTCACCGGTCAGGGACGGCAGGAACACTGAAGCTTTCTTT
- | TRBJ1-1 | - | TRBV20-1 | CSARDQVKNTEAFF | TGCAGTGCTAGAGATCAAGTTAAGAACACTGAAGCTTTCTTT
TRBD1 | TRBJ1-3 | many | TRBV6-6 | CASSYSRGVGNTIYF | TGTGCCAGCAGTTACAGCAGGGGGGTTGGAAACACCATATATTTT
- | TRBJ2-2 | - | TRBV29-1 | CSAPGQMNTGELFF | TGCAGCGCACCGGGACAAATGAACACCGGGGAGCTGTTTTTT
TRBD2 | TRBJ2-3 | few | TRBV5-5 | CASSPQASGRPDTQYF | TGTGCCAGCAGCCCCCAGGCTAGCGGGAGGCCAGATACGCAGTATTTT
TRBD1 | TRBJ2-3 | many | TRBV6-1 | CASSSGTDPSTDTQYF | TGTGCCAGCAGTAGTGGGACAGACCCTAGCACAGATACGCAGTATTTT
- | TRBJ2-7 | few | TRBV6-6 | CASSFREPRSYEQYF | TGTGCCAGCAGTTTCCGGGAACCCAGATCCTACGAGCAGTACTTC
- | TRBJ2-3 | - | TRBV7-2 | CASSLVVGSGTDTQYF | TGTGCCAGCAGCTTAGTAGTCGGGTCTGGCACAGATACGCAGTATTTT
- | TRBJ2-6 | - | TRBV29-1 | CSVDTGANVLTF | TGCAGCGTTGACACTGGGGCCAACGTCCTGACTTTC
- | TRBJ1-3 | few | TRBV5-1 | CASSSTGNTIYF | TGCGCCAGCAGTTCGACTGGAAACACCATATATTTT
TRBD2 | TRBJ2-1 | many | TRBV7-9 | CASSLAGGPSYNEQFF | TGTGCCAGCAGCTTAGCGGGAGGGCCCTCCTACAATGAGCAGTTCTTC
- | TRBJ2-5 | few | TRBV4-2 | CASSVRVQETQYF | TGTGCCAGCAGCGTGCGGGTCCAAGAGACCCAGTACTTC
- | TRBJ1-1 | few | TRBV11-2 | CASSLLLNTEAFF | TGTGCCAGCAGCTTACTCCTGAACACTGAAGCTTTCTTT
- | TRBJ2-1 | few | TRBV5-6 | CASSSPGDEVF | TGTGCCAGCAGCTCCCCGGGGGACGAGGTCTTC
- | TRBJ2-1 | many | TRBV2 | CASSEAGTGLLAGNEQFF | TGTGCCAGCAGTGAAGCGGGGACAGGTCTGCTAGCGGGGAATGAGCAGTTCTTC
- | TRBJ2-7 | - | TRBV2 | CASSEREYSEQYF | TGTGCCAGCAGTGAAAGGGAGTATAGCGAGCAGTACTTC
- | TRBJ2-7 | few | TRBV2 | CASSEDVYEQYF | TGTGCCAGCAGTGAAGATGTATACGAGCAGTACTTC
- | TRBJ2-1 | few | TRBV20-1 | CSASTSGRSAYNEQFF | TGCAGTGCTAGTACAAGCGGTCGGTCTGCCTACAATGAGCAGTTCTTC
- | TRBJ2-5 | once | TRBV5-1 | CASSLKGYQETQYF | TGCGCCAGCAGCTTGAAGGGGTACCAAGAGACCCAGTACTTC
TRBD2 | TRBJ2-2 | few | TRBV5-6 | CASSFRISTSGVANTGELFF | TGTGCCAGCAGCTTCCGAATCTCGACTAGCGGGGTAGCGAACACCGGGGAGCTGTTTTTT
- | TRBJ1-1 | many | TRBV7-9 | CASRKQGNTEAFF | TGTGCCAGCCGGAAACAGGGGAACACTGAAGCTTTCTTT
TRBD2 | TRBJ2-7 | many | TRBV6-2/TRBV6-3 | CASAGLAGDGQYF | TGTGCCAGCGCGGGACTAGCGGGAGACGGGCAGTACTTC
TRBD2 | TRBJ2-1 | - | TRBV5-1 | CASSFQVAGEYNEQFF | TGCGCCAGCAGCTTCCAGGTTGCGGGGGAGTACAATGAGCAGTTCTTC
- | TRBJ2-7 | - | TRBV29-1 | CSVEDLRFPYEQYF | TGCAGCGTTGAAGATCTCAGGTTCCCCTACGAGCAGTACTTC
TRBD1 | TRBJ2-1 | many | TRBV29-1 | CSVGSGTGAYNEQFF | TGCAGCGTCGGATCCGGGACAGGAGCCTACAATGAGCAGTTCTTC
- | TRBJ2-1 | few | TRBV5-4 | CASSLNAGSYNEQFF | TGTGCCAGCAGCTTGAATGCTGGATCCTACAATGAGCAGTTCTTC
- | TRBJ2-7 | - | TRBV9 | CASSARLPSYEQYF | TGTGCCAGCAGCGCCCGACTACCCTCCTACGAGCAGTACTTC
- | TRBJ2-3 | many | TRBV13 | CASSLDRTDTQYF | TGTGCCAGCAGCTTAGATAGGACAGATACGCAGTATTTT
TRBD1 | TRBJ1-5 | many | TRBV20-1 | CSASWGQGLNQPQHF | TGCAGTGCTAGCTGGGGACAGGGACTCAATCAGCCCCAGCATTTT
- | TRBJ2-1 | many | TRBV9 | CASSITGTSNNEQFF | TGTGCCAGCAGTATAACCGGGACTTCCAACAATGAGCAGTTCTTC
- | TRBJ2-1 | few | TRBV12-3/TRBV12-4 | CASSFRAGGSYNEQFF | TGTGCCAGCAGTTTCCGAGCAGGAGGGTCCTACAATGAGCAGTTCTTC
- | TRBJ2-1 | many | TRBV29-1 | CSVENDSPEQFF | TGCAGCGTTGAGAACGATAGTCCTGAGCAGTTCTTC